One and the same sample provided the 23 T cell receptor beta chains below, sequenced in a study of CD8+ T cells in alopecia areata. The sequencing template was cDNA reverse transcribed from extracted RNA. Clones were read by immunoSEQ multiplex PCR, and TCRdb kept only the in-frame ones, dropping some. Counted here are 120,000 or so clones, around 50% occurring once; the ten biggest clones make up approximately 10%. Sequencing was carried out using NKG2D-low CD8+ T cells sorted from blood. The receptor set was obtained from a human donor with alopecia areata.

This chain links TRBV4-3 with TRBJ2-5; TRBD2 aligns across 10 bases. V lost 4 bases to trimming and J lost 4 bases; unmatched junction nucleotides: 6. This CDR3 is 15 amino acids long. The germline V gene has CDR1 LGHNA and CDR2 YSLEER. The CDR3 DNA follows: TGCGCCAGCAGCCCTTCCTGGACTAGCGGAGAGACCCAGTACTTC. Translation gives CASSPSWTSGETQYF.

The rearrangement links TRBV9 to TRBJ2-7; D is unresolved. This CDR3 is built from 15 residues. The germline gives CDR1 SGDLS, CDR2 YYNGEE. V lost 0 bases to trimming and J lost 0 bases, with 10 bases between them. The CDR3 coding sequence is TGTGCCAGCAGCGTAGCTGGAAGCCCCTCCTACGAGCAGTACTTC. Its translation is CASSVAGSPSYEQYF.

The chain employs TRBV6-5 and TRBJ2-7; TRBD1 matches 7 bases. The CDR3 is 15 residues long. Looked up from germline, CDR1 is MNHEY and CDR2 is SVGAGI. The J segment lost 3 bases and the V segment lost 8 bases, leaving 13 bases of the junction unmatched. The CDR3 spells CASALGTGALYEQYF. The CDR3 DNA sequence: TGTGCCAGCGCGCTGGGCACAGGGGCCCTCTACGAGCAGTACTTC.

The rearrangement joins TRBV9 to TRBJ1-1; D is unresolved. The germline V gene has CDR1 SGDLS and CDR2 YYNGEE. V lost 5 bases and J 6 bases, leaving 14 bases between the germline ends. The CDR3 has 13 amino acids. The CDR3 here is CASRRVDSAEAFF. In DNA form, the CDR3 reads TGTGCCAGCAGAAGGGTGGATTCGGCTGAAGCTTTCTTT.

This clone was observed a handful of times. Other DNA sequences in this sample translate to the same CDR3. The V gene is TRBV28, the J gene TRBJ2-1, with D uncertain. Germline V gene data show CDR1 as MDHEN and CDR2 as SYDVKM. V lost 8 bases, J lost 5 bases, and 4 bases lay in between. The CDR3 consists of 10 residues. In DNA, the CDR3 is TGTGCCAGCGGGAACAATGAGCAGTTCTTC. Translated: CASGNNEQFF.

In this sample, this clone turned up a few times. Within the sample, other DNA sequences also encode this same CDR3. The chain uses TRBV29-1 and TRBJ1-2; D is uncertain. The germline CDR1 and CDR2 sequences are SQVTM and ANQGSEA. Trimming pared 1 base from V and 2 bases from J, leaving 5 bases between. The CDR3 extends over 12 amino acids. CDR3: CSVEGENYGYTF. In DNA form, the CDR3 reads TGCAGCGTTGAAGGGGAGAACTATGGCTACACCTTC.

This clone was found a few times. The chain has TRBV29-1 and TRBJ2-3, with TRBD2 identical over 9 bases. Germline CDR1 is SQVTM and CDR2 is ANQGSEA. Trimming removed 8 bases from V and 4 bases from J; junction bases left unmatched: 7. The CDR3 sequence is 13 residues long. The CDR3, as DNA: TGCAGCACGTTAGCGGGAGCGGCAGATACGCAGTATTTT. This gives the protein CSTLAGAADTQYF.

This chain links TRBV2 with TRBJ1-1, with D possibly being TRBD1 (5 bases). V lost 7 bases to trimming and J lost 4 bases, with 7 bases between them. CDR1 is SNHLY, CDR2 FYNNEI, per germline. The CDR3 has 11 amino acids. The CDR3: CASKGVTEAFF. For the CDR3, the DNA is TGTGCCAGCAAAGGGGTCACTGAAGCTTTCTTT.

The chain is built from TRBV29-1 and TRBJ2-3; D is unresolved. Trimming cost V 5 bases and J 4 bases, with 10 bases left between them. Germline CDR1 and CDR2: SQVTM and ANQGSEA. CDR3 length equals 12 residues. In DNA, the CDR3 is TGCAGCGTTCGTACCAAGGCAGATACGCAGTATTTT. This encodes CSVRTKADTQYF.

Written as DNA, the CDR3 is TGTGCCAGCAGCTTAGACCTACTGGGCTACGAGCAGTACTTC. Translation gives CASSLDLLGYEQYF. The chain combines TRBV7-2 with TRBJ2-7; D not resolved. Germline-derived CDR1 and CDR2 are SGHTA and FQGNSA. Trimming shortened V by 1 base and J by 3 bases, and 10 bases separated the two germline ends. The CDR3 is 14 residues long. Based on the CDR3 plus reference TRBV7-2 and TRBJ2-7, the full variable domain is GAGVSQSPSNKVTEKGKDVELRCDPISGHTALYWYRQSLGQGLEFLIYFQGNSAPDKSGLPSDRFSAERTGGSVSTLTIQRTQQEDSAVYLCASSLDLLGYEQYFGPGTRLTVT.

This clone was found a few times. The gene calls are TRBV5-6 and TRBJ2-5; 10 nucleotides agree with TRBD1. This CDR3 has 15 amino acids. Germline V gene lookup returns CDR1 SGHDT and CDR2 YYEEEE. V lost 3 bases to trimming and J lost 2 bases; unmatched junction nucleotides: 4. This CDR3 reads CASSYPGQGQETQYF. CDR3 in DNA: TGTGCCAGCAGCTACCCGGGACAGGGGCAAGAGACCCAGTACTTC.

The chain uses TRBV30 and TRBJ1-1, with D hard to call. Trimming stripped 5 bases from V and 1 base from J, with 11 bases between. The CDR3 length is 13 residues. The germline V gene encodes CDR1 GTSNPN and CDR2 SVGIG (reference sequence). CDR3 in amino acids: CAWVPGPNTEAFF. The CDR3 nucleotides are TGTGCCTGGGTACCTGGCCCGAACACTGAAGCTTTCTTT.

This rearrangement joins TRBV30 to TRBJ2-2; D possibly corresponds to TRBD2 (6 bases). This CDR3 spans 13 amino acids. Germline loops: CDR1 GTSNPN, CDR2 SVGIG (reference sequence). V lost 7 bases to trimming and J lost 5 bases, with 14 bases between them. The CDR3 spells CASTPGETGELFF. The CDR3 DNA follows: TGTGCCTCCACTCCGGGGGAGACCGGGGAGCTGTTTTTT.

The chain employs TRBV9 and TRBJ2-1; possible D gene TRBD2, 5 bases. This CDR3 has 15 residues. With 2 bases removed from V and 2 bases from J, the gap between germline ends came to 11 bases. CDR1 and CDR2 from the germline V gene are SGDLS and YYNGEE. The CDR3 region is CASSVRGITYNEQFF. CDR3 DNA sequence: TGTGCCAGCAGCGTTCGGGGTATAACCTACAATGAGCAGTTCTTC.

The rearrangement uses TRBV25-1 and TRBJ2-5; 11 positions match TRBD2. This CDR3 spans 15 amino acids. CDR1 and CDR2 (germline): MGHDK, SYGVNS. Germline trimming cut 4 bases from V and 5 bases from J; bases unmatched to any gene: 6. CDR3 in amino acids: CASSAGTSGRETQYF. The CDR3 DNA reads TGTGCCAGCAGTGCCGGGACTAGCGGTAGGGAGACCCAGTACTTC.

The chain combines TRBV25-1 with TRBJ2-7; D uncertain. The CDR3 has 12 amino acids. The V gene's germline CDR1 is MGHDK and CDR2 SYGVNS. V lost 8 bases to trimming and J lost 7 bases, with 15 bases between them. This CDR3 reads CASSIVFREQYF. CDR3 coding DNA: TGTGCCAGCTCGATAGTGTTTAGGGAGCAGTACTTC.

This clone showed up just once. The CDR3 bases are TGCAGTGCCAAACCCGACACCTTC. Translated: CSAKPDTF. V usage is TRBV20-1 and J usage is TRBJ1-2; the D is unclear. Germline V gives CDR1 DFQATT, CDR2 SNEGSKA (reference sequence). The CDR3 covers 8 residues. With 6 bases removed from V and 12 bases from J, the gap between germline ends came to 8 bases.

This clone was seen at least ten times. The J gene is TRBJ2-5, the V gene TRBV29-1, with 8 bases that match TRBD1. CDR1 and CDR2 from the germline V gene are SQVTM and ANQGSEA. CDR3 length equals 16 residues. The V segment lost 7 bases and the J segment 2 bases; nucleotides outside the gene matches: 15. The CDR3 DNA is TGCAGCGGTGGCCCGGCAACAGGGGGTCCTCAAGAGACCCAGTACTTC. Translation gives CSGGPATGGPQETQYF.

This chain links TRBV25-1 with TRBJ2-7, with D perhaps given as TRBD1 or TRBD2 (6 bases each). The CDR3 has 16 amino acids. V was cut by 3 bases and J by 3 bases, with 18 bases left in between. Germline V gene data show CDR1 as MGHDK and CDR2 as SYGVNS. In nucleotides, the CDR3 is TGTGCCAGCAGTGATTATATCGGGGGCCGCGACTACGAGCAGTACTTC. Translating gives CASSDYIGGRDYEQYF.

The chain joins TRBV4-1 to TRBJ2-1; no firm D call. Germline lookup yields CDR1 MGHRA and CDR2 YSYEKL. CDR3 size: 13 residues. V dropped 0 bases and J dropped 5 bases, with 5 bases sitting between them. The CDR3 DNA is TGCGCCAGCAGCCAAGATCGTCACAATGAGCAGTTCTTC. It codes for CASSQDRHNEQFF.

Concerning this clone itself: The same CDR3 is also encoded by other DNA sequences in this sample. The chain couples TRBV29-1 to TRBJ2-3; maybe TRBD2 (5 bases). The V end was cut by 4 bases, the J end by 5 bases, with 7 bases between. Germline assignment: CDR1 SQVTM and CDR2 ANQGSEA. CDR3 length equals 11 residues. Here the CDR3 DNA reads TGCAGCGTTGGAGGGCAAGATACGCAGTATTTT. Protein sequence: CSVGGQDTQYF.

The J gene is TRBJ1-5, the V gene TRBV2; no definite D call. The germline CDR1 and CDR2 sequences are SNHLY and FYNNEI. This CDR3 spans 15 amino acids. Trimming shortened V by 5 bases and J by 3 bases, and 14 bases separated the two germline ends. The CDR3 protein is CASSLVESPNQPQHF. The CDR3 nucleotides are TGTGCCAGCAGTCTGGTTGAGAGTCCCAATCAGCCCCAGCATTTT.

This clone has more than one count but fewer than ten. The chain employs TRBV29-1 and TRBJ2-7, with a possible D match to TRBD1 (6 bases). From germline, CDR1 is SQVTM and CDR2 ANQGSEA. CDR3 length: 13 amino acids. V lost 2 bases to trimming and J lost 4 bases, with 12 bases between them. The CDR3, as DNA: TGCAGCGTTGAACCGGACAGCGCTTACGAGCAGTACTTC. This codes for CSVEPDSAYEQYF.